The clone carrying this TCR beta chain was counted between two and nine times. This specimen belongs to a study of blood T cell repertoires in COVID-19. The wider study: COVID-19 samples, acute and convalescent, were from the United States, Italy and Spain. T cells, B-cell-depleted T cells, or PBMCs supplied cDNA or gDNA.

Original processing methods: Amplification of reference gene primers provided the estimated nucleated cell counts. Data came from immunoSEQ multiplex PCR; TCRdb stores just in-frame clones and leaves some out. V, J and clone size reflect that table, while D and trimming were determined from the DNA. The sample carries fewer than 85,000 clones, 65% to 90% recorded once. V lost 1 base to trimming and J lost 0 bases, with 13 bases between them. The CDR3 is 16 residues long. CDR1 and CDR2 (germline): MGHRA, YSYEKL. Sequenced: peripheral blood. The receptor comes from a woman aged 60-75 years with acute or convalescent COVID-19. The rearrangement joins TRBV4-1 to TRBJ2-7; possibly TRBD2 for D (6 bases). The CDR3: CASSQVLGLSSYEQYF. As DNA, the CDR3 is TGCGCCAGCAGCCAAGTTTTGGGACTTTCCTCCTACGAGCAGTACTTC.